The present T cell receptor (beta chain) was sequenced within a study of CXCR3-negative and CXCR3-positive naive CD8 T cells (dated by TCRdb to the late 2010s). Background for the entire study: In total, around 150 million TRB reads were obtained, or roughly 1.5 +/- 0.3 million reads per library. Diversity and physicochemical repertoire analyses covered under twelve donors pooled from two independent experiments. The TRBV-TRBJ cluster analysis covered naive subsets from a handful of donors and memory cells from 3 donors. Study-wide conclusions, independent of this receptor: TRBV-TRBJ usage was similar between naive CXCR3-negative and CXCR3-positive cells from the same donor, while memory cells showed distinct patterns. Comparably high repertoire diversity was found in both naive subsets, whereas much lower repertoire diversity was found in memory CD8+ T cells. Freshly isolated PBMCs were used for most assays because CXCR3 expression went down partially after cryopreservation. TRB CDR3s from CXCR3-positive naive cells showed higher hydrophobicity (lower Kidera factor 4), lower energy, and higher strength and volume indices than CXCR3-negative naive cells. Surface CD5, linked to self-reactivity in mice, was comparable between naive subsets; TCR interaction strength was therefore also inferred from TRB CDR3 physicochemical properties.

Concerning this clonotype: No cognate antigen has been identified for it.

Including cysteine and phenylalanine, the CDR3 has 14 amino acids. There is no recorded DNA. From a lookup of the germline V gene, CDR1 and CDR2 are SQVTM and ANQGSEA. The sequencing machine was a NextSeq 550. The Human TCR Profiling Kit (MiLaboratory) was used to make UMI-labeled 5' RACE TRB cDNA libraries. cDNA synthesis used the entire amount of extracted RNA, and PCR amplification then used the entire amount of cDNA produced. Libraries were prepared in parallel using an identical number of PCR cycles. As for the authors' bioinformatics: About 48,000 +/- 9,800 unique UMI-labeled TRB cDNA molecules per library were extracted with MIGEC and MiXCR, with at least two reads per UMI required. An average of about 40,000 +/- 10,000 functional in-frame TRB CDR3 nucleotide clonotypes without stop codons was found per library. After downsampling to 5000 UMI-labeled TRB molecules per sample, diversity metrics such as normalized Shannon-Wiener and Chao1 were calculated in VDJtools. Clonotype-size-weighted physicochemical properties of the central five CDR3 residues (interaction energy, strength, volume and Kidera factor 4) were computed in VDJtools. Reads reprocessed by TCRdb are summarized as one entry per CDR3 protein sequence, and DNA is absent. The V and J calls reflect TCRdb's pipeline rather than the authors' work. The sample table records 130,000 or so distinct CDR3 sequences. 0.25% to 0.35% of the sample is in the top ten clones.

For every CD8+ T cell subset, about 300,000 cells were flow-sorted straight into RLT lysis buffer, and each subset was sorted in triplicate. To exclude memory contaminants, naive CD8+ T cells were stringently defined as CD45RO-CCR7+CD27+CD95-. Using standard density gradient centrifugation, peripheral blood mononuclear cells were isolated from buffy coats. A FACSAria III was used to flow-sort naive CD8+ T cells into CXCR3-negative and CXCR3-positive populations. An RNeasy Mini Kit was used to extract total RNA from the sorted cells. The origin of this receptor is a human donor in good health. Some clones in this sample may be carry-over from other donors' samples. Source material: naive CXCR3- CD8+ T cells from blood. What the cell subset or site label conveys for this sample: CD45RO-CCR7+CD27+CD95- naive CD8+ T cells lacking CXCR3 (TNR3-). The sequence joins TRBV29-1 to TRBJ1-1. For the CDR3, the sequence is CSVERDLMNTEAFF.